The 21 T cell receptor beta chains listed next were all sequenced from one sample in a study of cytomegalovirus exposure and HLA in healthy donors (dated 2017 in TCRdb). The method was the immunoSEQ multiplex PCR assay. A mixture of 60 forward primers for TCR Vbeta segments and 13 reverse primers for TCR Jbeta segments was used in the multiplex PCR. TCRdb mirrors the immuneACCESS table, restricted to in-frame sequences. Some clones are absent from its copies; in checked studies, under half trace to an unresolved V gene, and the reason for the others is unknown. The sample contains approximately 290,000 clones, approximately 80% of them found a single time. Clones ranked in the top ten supply around 0.33% of the sample. Specimen: PBMCs. The receptors stem from a girl aged 2-9 years in good health and CMV-seronegative.

This sequence joins TRBV7-8 and TRBJ1-3; D uncertain. Per germline, CDR1 SGHVS and CDR2 FQNEAQ. The CDR3 consists of 15 residues. With 1 base removed from V and 7 bases from J, the gap between germline ends came to 14 bases. For the CDR3, the DNA is TGTGCCAGCAGCTTAGTGGGAAGGAGGGCGAACACCATATATTTT. It encodes CASSLVGRRANTIYF.

DNA of the CDR3: TGTGCCTGGAGTGACAGATCAGGGACTAATCAGCCCCAGCATTTT. It codes for CAWSDRSGTNQPQHF. The chain links TRBV30 to TRBJ1-5; tentative D call: TRBD1 (5 bases). The CDR3 sequence is 15 residues long. The V and J ends lost 1 base and 4 bases respectively, with 14 bases between them. Germline V gives CDR1 GTSNPN, CDR2 SVGIG (reference sequence).

The chain carries TRBV19 and TRBJ2-1; TRBD2 aligns across 9 bases. With 1 base clipped from V and 6 bases from J, the junction kept 16 bases outside the gene matches. Germline values: CDR1 LNHDA, CDR2 SQIVND (reference sequence). CDR3 size: 19 residues. For the CDR3, the DNA is TGTGCCAGTAGTATAGCGTATGCGGGAGGGCCCTCTTTAAGCAATGAGCAGTTCTTC. Its translation is CASSIAYAGGPSLSNEQFF.

CDR3 sequence (DNA): TGCGCCAGCAGCTTGGGAGGCCTCCGAGAGACCCAGTACTTC. Translating it yields CASSLGGLRETQYF. The V and J genes are TRBV5-1 and TRBJ2-5; no reliable D call. Germline V gene data show CDR1 as SGHRS and CDR2 as YFSETQ. With 0 bases removed from V and 4 bases from J, the gap between germline ends came to 10 bases. The CDR3 runs 14 residues.

The chain couples TRBV7-2 to TRBJ2-1, with D maybe TRBD2 (6 bases). The germline V and J ends were trimmed by 1 base and 9 bases, with 19 bases remaining between them. CDR3 size: 16 residues. The germline V gene has CDR1 SGHTA and CDR2 FQGNSA. The DNA for the CDR3 is TGTGCCAGCAGCTTAGTTCCGTACGGGAGAGGAAGTGAGCAGTTCTTC. Its translation is CASSLVPYGRGSEQFF.

The V call is TRBV9, the J call TRBJ1-2, with a weak D call TRBD1 (6 bases). Deletions cut 4 bases from V and 5 bases from J, with 24 bases between. The germline V gene encodes CDR1 SGDLS and CDR2 YYNGEE. There are 17 residues in the CDR3. In nucleotides, the CDR3 is TGTGCCAGCAGCAAAGACGCAGGGGTGGAGATCTATTATGGCTACACCTTC. This sequence encodes CASSKDAGVEIYYGYTF.

This chain links TRBV9 with TRBJ2-1, with 7 bases matching TRBD2. J was trimmed by 5 bases and V by 4 bases; bases with no gene match: 12. Looked up from germline, CDR1 is SGDLS and CDR2 is YYNGEE. This CDR3 has 16 amino acids. The CDR3: CASSPRRAGDDNEQFF. CDR3 in DNA: TGTGCCAGCAGCCCCCGTCGGGCGGGGGACGACAATGAGCAGTTCTTC.

CDR3 region: CASSYRQGLLAKNIQYF. The CDR3 nucleotides read TGTGCCAGCAGCTACCGACAGGGGCTCCTAGCCAAAAACATTCAGTACTTC. This chain connects TRBV5-5 to TRBJ2-4, with 8 nucleotides matching TRBD1. Germline CDR1 SGHKS, CDR2 YYEKEE (reference sequence). The CDR3 spans 17 residues. Losses at the gene ends were 3 bases for V and 0 bases for J; bases not matched to a gene: 8.

This sequence joins TRBV2 and TRBJ1-3, with D tentatively TRBD1 (5 bases). The V end was cut by 8 bases, the J end by 2 bases, with 13 bases between. Per germline, CDR1 SNHLY and CDR2 FYNNEI. The CDR3 is 14 amino acids. CDR3 sequence (DNA): TGTGCCAGCTGGGCAGGGTATACTGGAAACACCATATATTTT. This codes for CASWAGYTGNTIYF. Drawing the rest from reference TRBV2 and TRBJ1-3, the complete variable domain is EPEVTQTPSHQVTQMGQEVILRCVPISNHLYFYWYRQILGQKVEFLVSFYNNEISEKSEIFDDQFSVERPDGSNFTLKIRSTKLEDSAMYFCASWAGYTGNTIYFGEGSWLTVV.

This clone was counted a single time. V and J are TRBV28 and TRBJ2-2, with unresolved D. Trimming removed 1 base from V and 2 bases from J, with 5 bases in between. The V gene's germline CDR1 is MDHEN and CDR2 SYDVKM. The CDR3 totals 14 residues. For the CDR3, the DNA is TGTGCCAGCAGTTTATACAGCAACACCGGGGAGCTGTTTTTT. Translation: CASSLYSNTGELFF.

The V gene is TRBV28, the J gene TRBJ2-7; D is perhaps TRBD2 (6 bases). The length of the CDR3 is 15 residues. Deletions cut 6 bases from V and 3 bases from J, with 18 bases between. The V gene's germline CDR1 is MDHEN and CDR2 SYDVKM. The CDR3, as DNA: TGTGCCAGCAGCCCTTGGGGACTGAGCAACTACGAGCAGTACTTC. Translated, it gives CASSPWGLSNYEQYF.

The genes are TRBV7-8 and TRBJ2-7; TRBD2 is a possible D gene (7 bases). The CDR3 has 17 residues. The germline V gene has CDR1 SGHVS and CDR2 FQNEAQ. Trimming stripped 3 bases from V and 2 bases from J, with 20 bases between. Here the CDR3 DNA reads TGTGCCAGCAGCTTCCGAGGGGGAGGGACGGAGACCTACGAGCAGTACTTC. It yields the protein CASSFRGGGTETYEQYF.

This rearrangement joins TRBV29-1 to TRBJ2-1; TRBD1 matches at 9 bases. Trimming cost V 3 bases and J 2 bases; bases outside gene matches: 8. Germline CDR1 is SQVTM and CDR2 is ANQGSEA. This CDR3 has 16 amino acids. CDR3 coding DNA: TGCAGCGTTGAGGGGGGGGACAGGGACCCCTACAATGAGCAGTTCTTC. Protein sequence: CSVEGGDRDPYNEQFF.

The chain links TRBV11-2 to TRBJ2-2, with D possibly TRBD1 on 6 matching bases. V was trimmed by 6 bases and J by 3 bases, leaving 14 bases between them. Per germline, CDR1 SGHAT and CDR2 FQNNGV. There are 15 residues in the CDR3. CDR3 sequence: CASRTDRAYTGELFF. As DNA, the CDR3 is TGTGCCAGCAGGACGGACAGAGCTTACACCGGGGAGCTGTTTTTT.

The CDR3 sequence is CASRRGGTSANNEQFF. CDR3 sequence (DNA): TGTGCCAGCAGGAGGGGCGGGACTAGCGCAAACAATGAGCAGTTCTTC. The chain links TRBV28 to TRBJ2-1; TRBD2 matches at 10 bases. CDR1 and CDR2 (germline): MDHEN, SYDVKM. This CDR3 has 16 amino acids. Germline trimming cut 6 bases from V and 5 bases from J; bases unmatched to any gene: 10.

The chain employs TRBV5-6 and TRBJ2-1; possible D gene TRBD1, 5 bases. The CDR3 is made up of 12 amino acids. V lost 0 bases to trimming and J lost 8 bases, with 6 bases between them. CDR1 is SGHDT and CDR2 is YYEEEE in the germline V gene. This chain's CDR3 is CASSLGGYEQFF. The DNA for the CDR3 is TGTGCCAGCAGCTTGGGGGGCTATGAGCAGTTCTTC.

A single count supports this clone. The rearrangement links TRBV7-9 to TRBJ1-1; D unclear. V was cut by 2 bases and J by 0 bases, with 7 bases left in between. The CDR3 is 14 amino acids. Germline loops: CDR1 SEHNR, CDR2 FQNEAQ (reference sequence). The CDR3 reads CASSLYALNTEAFF. Here the CDR3 DNA reads TGTGCCAGCAGCTTATACGCGTTGAACACTGAAGCTTTCTTT.

With regard to this clone: The germline gene is not matched at one end of the junction; a read error may be the cause. This sample also contains other DNA sequences that code for the same CDR3. V is TRBV5-4 and J is TRBJ2-3; TRBD1 might be the D (6 bases). This CDR3 spans 14 amino acids. CDR1 is SGHNT, CDR2 YYREEE, per germline (reference sequence). The CDR3 sequence is CASSLEWETGTQYF. Here the CDR3 DNA reads TGTGCCAGCAGCTTGGAGTGGGAGACAGGTACGCAGTATTTT.

The rearrangement links TRBV18 to TRBJ2-2; 7 bases are shared with TRBD2. The CDR3 has 16 amino acids. Germline V lookup: CDR1 KGHSH, CDR2 LQKENI. J gave up 5 bases and V 1 base, and 7 bases lay outside the gene matches. The CDR3 nucleotides read TGTGCCAGCTCACCACTTCTCGCGGGGGAGACCGGGGAGCTGTTTTTT. Its translation: CASSPLLAGETGELFF.

The rearrangement joins TRBV28 to TRBJ1-5; 7 bases align to TRBD1. The CDR3 runs 15 residues. The germline V gene encodes CDR1 MDHEN and CDR2 SYDVKM. Trimming took 6 bases from V and 5 from J; bases not matched to a gene: 10. CDR3 bases: TGTGCCAGCAGCTCAGGGGGGATGGGGTATCAGCCCCAGCATTTT. Translated: CASSSGGMGYQPQHF. The complete variable domain, with remaining parts taken from reference TRBV28 and TRBJ1-5, reads DVKVTQSSRYLVKRTGEKVFLECVQDMDHENMFWYRQDPGLGLRLIYFSYDVKMKEKGDIPEGYSVSREKKERFSLILESASTNQTSMYLCASSSGGMGYQPQHFGDGTRLSIL.

The rearrangement links TRBV7-6 to TRBJ1-1; D is unresolved. The V gene's germline CDR1 is SGHVS and CDR2 FNYEAQ. CDR3 length: 15 residues. V was clipped by 5 bases and J by 1 base, with 14 bases between them. CDR3 sequence reads: CASSRRAEKNTEAFF. The CDR3 nucleotides are TGTGCCAGCAGCCGTCGAGCTGAAAAGAACACTGAAGCTTTCTTT.